This T cell receptor beta chain was captured by sequencing in a study of blood T cells in healthy people across ages. It was with a sample-barcoded 5' primer and a J-beta primer mix that a second PCR of roughly 7 to 12 cycles was run. TCRdb passed the 5' RACE reads through MiXCR, listing each CDR3 protein once. The sample has hundreds of thousands of distinct CDR3 sequences; approximately 30% are singletons. CDR1 and CDR2 from the germline V gene are MNHEY and SVGEGT. This CDR3 comprises 13 residues. In regard to this clonotype: This clone may be a read error of a much larger clone one base away.

RNA extraction gave at least 5 micrograms of total RNA per sample. V and J are TRBV6-2 or TRBV6-3 and TRBJ1-1, with D unclear. The origin of this receptor is a woman older than 75 in good health. Source material: blood. In DNA, the CDR3 is TGTGCCAGCAGTTATAAGGGTAACACTGAAACTTTCTTT. Its protein product is CASSYKGNTETFF.